The sequence of this TCR beta chain was determined in a study of human T cells and chemical hapten exposure. Study-wide background: Per-sample TCR yield variability stemmed mainly from small pooled library volume differences. Whole-study findings and limits: After DPC sensitization, TCRs above 1 in 1000 frequency showed no change.

Whole blood that had not been fractionated was the source of extracted total RNA. In the study's own analysis: Across samples, TCR counts had a median of about 88,000 and ranged from roughly 20,000 to 690,600. Each CDR3 protein is one row after TCRdb ran MiXCR on the 5' RACE reads. The V and J calls, along with clone size, are taken from TCRdb and not from the paper's own processing. The sample holds about 80,000 distinct CDR3 sequences, roughly 15% seen once. The length of the CDR3 is 15 residues. V dropped 5 bases and J dropped 2; count of bases not matched to a gene: 9. Germline assignment: CDR1 SGHAT and CDR2 FQNNGV. Comment on this clonotype: Its target is not known.

This receptor was identified in a female donor in good health. The chain carries TRBV11-2 and TRBJ2-7; 7 nucleotides line up with TRBD2. CDR3 in amino acids: CASSPQGRGAYEQYF. The DNA of the CDR3 is TGTGCCAGCAGCCCCCAGGGTCGGGGGGCCTACGAGCAGTACTTC.